Included here is one T cell receptor beta chain sequence, with context. This clonotype was observed at least ten times. Its recognized antigen is unknown. Base quality data are lacking; no much larger clone is found one base away. This entry is derived from a study of response to subunit inactivated influenza vaccine (dated by TCRdb to 2017 to 2018). Regarding the research as a whole: Deep quantitative profiling of the T cell receptor repertoire was used in the study to follow responses to a trivalent subunit inactivated influenza vaccine. Study-wide findings and limitations: According to the authors, only a limited number of new T cells may be recruited by each seasonal influenza vaccination.

The junction carries 13 bases between V and J, which are trimmed by 7 bases and 6 bases respectively. From the cysteine up to the phenylalanine, the CDR3 has a length of 13 residues. Kept here is only the CDR3 DNA, which spans 39 bases and is read in frame from base 1. CDR1 and CDR2 are drawn from the germline V gene: SGHRS, YFSETQ. The library was prepared using RT-PCR. The sample was run on an Illumina HiSeq 2500. TCRdb passed the public sequencing reads through fastp at Q25 and MiXCR, retaining productive beta sequences. Rows are combined by CDR3 protein, so each entry shows the most common genes and DNA. The sample table records 800,000 to 1,000,000 distinct CDR3 sequences; 21% of these occur just once. The ten largest make up about 9.4% of the sample.

Specimen: PBMCs from blood, collected approximately 5 days after vaccination. The chain is assembled from TRBV5-1 and TRBJ2-2; the D segment could be TRBD1, given 7 matching bases. The sequence was obtained from a man aged 50-59 years who received an inactivated influenza vaccine. Donor details come from another sample of the same person, matched by shared clones. The sequenced DNA is TGCGCCAGCCGAACAGGGGAGGCCGGGGAGCTGTTTTTT. Translated, it gives CASRTGEAGELFF.